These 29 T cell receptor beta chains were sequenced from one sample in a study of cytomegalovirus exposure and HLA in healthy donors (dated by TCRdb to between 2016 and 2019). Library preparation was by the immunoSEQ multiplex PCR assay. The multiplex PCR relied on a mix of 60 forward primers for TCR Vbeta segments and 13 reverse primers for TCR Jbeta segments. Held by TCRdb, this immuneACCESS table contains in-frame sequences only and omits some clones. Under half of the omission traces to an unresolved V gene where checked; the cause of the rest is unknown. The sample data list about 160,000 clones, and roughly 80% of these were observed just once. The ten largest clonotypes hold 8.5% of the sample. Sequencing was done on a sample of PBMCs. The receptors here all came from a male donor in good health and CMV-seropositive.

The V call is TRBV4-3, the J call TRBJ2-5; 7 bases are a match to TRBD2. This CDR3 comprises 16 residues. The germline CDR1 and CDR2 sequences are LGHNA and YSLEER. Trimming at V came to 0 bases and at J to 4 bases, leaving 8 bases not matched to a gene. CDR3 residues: CASSQELSGFAETQYF. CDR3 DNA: TGCGCCAGCAGCCAAGAGCTTAGCGGGTTCGCAGAGACCCAGTACTTC.

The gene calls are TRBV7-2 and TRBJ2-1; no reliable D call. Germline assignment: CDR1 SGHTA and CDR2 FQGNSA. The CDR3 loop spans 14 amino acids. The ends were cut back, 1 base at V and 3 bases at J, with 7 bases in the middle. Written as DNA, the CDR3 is TGTGCCAGCAGCTTAGGGCAGATCTACAATGAGCAGTTCTTC. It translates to CASSLGQIYNEQFF.

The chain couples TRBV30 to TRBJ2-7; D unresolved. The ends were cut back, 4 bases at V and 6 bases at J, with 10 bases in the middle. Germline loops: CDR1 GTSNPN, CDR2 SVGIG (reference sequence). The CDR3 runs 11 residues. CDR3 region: CAWMGSREQYF. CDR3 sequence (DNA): TGTGCCTGGATGGGTAGCCGCGAGCAGTACTTC.

The CDR3 DNA reads as TGTGCCAGCAGTTACGGGACTAGCGGGGAGACCCAGTACTTC. Translating it yields CASSYGTSGETQYF. The V gene is TRBV6-6, the J gene TRBJ2-5; 12 bases are shared with TRBD2. Trimming at V came to 2 bases and at J to 5 bases, leaving 0 bases not matched to a gene. CDR1 and CDR2 from the germline V gene are MNHNY and SVGAGI (reference sequence). CDR3 length: 14 amino acids.

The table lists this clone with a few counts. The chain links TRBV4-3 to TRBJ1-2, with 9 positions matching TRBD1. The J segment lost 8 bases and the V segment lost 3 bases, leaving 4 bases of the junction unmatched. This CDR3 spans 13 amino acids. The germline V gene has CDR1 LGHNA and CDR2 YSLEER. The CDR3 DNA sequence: TGCGCCAGCAGCCATGGGACAGGGAGAGGCTACACCTTC. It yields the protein CASSHGTGRGYTF.

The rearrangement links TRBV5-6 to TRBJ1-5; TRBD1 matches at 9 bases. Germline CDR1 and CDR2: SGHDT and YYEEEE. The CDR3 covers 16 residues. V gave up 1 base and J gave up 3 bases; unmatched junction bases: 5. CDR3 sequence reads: CASSLRQGVVNQPQHF. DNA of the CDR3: TGTGCCAGCAGCTTGAGACAGGGGGTAGTCAATCAGCCCCAGCATTTT.

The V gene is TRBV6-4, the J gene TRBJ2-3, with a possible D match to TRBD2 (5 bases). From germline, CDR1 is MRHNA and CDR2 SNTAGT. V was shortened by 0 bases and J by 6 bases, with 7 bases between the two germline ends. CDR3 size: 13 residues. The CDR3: CASSDSRADTQYF. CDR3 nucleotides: TGTGCCAGCAGTGACTCGAGGGCTGATACGCAGTATTTT.

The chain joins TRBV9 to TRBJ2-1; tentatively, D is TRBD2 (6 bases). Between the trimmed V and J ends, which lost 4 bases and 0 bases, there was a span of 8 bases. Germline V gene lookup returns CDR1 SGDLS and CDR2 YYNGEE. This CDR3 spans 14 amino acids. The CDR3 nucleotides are TGTGCCAGCAGCCGGGACTTCTCCTACAATGAGCAGTTCTTC. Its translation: CASSRDFSYNEQFF.

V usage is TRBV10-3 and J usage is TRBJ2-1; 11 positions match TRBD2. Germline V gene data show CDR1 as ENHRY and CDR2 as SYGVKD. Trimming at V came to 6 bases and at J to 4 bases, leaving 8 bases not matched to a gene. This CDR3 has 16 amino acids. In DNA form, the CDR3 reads TGTGCCATCAGATCTACGCTAGCGGGGGGATACAATGAGCAGTTCTTC. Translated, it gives CAIRSTLAGGYNEQFF.

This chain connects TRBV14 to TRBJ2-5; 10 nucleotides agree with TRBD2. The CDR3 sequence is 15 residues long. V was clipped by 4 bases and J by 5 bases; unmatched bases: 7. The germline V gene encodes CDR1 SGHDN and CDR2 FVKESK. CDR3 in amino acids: CASSLEAGGRETQYF. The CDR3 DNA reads TGTGCCAGCAGCCTTGAAGCGGGGGGGCGGGAGACCCAGTACTTC.

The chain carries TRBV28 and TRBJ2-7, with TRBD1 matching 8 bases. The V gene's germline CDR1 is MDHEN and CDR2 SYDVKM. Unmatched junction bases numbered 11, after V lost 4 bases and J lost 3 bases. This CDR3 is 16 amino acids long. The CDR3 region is CASSSQTGGPYYEQYF. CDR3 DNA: TGTGCCAGCAGTTCCCAAACAGGGGGTCCGTACTACGAGCAGTACTTC. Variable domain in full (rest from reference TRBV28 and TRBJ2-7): DVKVTQSSRYLVKRTGEKVFLECVQDMDHENMFWYRQDPGLGLRLIYFSYDVKMKEKGDIPEGYSVSREKKERFSLILESASTNQTSMYLCASSSQTGGPYYEQYFGPGTRLTVT.

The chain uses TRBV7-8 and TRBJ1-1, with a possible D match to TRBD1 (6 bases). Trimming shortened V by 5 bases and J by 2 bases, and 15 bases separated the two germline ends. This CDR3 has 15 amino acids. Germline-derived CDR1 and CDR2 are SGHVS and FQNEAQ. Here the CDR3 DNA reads TGTGCCAGCAGCCCAATGGGACAACGAAACACTGAAGCTTTCTTT. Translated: CASSPMGQRNTEAFF.

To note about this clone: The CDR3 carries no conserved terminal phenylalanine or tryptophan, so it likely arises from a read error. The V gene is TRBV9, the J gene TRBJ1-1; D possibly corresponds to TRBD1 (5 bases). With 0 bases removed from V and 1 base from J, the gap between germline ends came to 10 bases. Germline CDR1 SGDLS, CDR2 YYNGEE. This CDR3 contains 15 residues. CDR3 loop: CASSVVPGKNTEAFS. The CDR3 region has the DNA TGTGCCAGCAGCGTAGTCCCAGGGAAGAACACTGAAGCTTTCTCT.

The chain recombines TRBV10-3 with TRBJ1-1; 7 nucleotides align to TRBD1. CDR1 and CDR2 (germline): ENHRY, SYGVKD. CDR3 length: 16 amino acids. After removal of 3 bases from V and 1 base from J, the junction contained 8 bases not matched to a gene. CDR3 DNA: TGTGCCATCAGTGATCTGGGACAGCAACCGAACACTGAAGCTTTCTTT. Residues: CAISDLGQQPNTEAFF.

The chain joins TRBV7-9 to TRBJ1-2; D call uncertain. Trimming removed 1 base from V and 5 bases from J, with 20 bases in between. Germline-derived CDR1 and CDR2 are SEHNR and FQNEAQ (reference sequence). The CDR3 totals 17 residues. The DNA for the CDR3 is TGTGCCAGCAGCTTAGTGGCAGCGGGGTTCGATGGGTATGGCTACACCTTC. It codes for CASSLVAAGFDGYGYTF.

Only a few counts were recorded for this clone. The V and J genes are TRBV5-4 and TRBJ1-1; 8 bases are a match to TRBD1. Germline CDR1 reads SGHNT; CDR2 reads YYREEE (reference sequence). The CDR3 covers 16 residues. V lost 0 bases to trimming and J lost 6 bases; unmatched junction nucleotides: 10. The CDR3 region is CASSLGPDRVGAEAFF. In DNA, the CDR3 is TGTGCCAGCAGCTTGGGTCCGGACAGGGTCGGCGCTGAAGCTTTCTTT.

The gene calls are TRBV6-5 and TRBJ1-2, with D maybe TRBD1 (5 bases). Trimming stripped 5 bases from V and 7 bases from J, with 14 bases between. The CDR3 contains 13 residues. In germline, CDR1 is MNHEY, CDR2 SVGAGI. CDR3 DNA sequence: TGTGCCAGCAGTAGGGGCGGGGATCTTGGCTACACCTTC. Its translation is CASSRGGDLGYTF.

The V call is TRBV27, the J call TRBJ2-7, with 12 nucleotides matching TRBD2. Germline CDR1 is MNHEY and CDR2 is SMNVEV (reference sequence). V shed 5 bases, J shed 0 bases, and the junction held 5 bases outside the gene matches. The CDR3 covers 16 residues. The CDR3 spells CASSRGLAGLSYEQYF. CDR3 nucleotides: TGTGCCAGCAGTAGGGGACTAGCGGGCCTCTCCTACGAGCAGTACTTC.

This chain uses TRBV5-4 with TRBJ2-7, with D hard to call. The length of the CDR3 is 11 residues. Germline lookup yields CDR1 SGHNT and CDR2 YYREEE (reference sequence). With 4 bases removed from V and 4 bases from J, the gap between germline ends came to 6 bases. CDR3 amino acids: CASSNQYEQYF. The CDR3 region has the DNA TGTGCCAGCAGCAATCAATACGAGCAGTACTTC. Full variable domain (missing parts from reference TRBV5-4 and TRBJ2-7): ETGVTQSPTHLIKTRGQQVTLRCSSQSGHNTVSWYQQALGQGPQFIFQYYREEENGRGNFPPRFSGLQFPNYSSELNVNALELDDSALYLCASSNQYEQYFGPGTRLTVT.

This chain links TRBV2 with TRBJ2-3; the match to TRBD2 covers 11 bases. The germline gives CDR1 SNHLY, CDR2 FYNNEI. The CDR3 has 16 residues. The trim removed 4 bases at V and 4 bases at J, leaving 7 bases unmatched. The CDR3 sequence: CASSGIAGGKADTQYF. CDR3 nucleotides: TGTGCCAGCAGTGGAATAGCGGGAGGGAAGGCAGATACGCAGTATTTT.

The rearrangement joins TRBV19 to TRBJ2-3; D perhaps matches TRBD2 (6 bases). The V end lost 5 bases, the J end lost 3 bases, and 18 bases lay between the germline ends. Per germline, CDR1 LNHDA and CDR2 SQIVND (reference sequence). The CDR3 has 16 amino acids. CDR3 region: CASSLTGTRGTDTQYF. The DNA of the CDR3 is TGTGCCAGTAGTCTCACAGGAACACGGGGGACAGATACGCAGTATTTT.

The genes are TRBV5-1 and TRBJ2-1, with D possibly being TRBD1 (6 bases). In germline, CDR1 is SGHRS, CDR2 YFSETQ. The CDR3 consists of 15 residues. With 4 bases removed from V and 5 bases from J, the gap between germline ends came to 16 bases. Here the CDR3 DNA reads TGCGCCAGCAGCCCCGCGCAGGGGAAGAACAATGAGCAGTTCTTC. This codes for CASSPAQGKNNEQFF.

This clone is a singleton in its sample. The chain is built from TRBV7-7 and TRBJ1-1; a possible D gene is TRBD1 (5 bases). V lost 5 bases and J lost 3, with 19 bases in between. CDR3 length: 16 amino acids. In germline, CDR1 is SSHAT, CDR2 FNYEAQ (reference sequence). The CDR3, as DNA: TGTGCCAGCAGCCCACTCCCGGGTTCCAGGGACACTGAAGCTTTCTTT. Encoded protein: CASSPLPGSRDTEAFF.

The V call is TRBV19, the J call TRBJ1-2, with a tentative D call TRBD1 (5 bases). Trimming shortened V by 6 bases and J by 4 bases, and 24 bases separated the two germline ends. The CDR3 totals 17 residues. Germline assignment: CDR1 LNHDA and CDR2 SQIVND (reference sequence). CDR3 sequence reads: CASRNSLQGGNLYGYTF. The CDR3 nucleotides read TGTGCCAGTAGAAATAGTCTCCAGGGAGGCAATCTCTATGGCTACACCTTC.

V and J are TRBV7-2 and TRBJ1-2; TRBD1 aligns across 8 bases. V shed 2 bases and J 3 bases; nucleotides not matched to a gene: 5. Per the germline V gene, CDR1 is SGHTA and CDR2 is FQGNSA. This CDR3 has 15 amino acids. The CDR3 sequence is CASSLRAGGDYGYTF. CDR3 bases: TGTGCCAGCAGCTTACGGGCAGGGGGCGACTATGGCTACACCTTC.

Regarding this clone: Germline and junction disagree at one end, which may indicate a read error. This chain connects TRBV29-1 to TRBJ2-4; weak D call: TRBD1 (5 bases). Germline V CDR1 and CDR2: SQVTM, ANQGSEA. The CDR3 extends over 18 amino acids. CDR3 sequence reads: CSVGGHLPVLVAKNSQYF. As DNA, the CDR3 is TGCAGCGTGGGCGGACACTTACCCGTCTTAGTAGCCAAAAACAGTCAGTACTTC.

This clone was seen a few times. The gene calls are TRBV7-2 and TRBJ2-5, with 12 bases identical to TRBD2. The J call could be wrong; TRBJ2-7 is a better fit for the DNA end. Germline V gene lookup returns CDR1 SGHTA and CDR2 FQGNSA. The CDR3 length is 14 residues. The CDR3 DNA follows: TGTGCCAGCAGGTCGACTAGCGGGGGCTACGAGCAGTACTTC. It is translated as CASRSTSGGYEQYF.

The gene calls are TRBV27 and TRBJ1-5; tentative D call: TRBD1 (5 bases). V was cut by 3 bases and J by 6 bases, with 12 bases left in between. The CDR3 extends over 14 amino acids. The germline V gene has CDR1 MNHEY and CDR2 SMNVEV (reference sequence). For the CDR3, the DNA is TGTGCCAGCAGTTTCGCGACAGTGGGTCAGCCCCAGCATTTT. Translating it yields CASSFATVGQPQHF.

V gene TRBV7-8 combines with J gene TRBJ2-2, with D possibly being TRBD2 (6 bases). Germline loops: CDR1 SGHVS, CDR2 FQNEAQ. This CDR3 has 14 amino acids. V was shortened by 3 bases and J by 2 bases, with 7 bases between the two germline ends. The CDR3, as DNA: TGTGCCAGCAGCTTGGGACTTAACACCGGGGAGCTGTTTTTT. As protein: CASSLGLNTGELFF.